This T cell receptor (beta chain) was captured in a study of beta chain features in type 1 diabetes. The study, taken as a whole, reports: Moderate yet significant TCRB CDR3 shortening was seen in Type 1 diabetes patients in all four CD4+ subsets. Sequencing used cDNA, and cells with high TCR expression could therefore be over-represented.

The CDR3 is 13 amino acids. Sorting gave populations that all exceeded 95% purity. This clone is deemed medium-sized (0.01 to 0.1%). Its antigen is unidentified. All of the isolated RNA was reverse transcribed, so expressed TCRB transcripts were sequenced. Sequencing used immunoSEQ multiplex PCR; TCRdb keeps in-frame clones, though not all of them. The table records 160,000 or so clones, more than 9.5% of them present only once. This clonotype originated in a man between 18 and 35 years old in good health. The chain couples TRBV21-1 to TRBJ2-5; no DNA check was done on the table's D call, TRBD1. TRBV21-1 has pseudogene status. Sequencing was done on a sample of central memory CD4+ T cells from blood. CDR3 loop: CASSPFRVETQYF. CDR3 in DNA: TGTGCCAGCAGCCCCTTCAGGGTGGAGACCCAGTACTTC.